The next 21 T cell receptor beta chains were all read from a single sample in a study of T-cell reconstitution after alpha-beta-depleted transplantation in children. For TCRbeta, the library was prepared with unique molecular identifiers. MiXCR was run by TCRdb on the PCR reads, yielding one entry per CDR3 protein. The sample holds approximately 520,000 distinct CDR3 sequences, approximately 32% seen once. The input for sequencing was PBMCs from the stem cell graft donor, taken from the stem cell graft. The receptors come from a human donor who donated a stem cell graft to a child with aplastic anemia.

In its sample, this clonotype was seen a few times. The genes are TRBV6-1 and TRBJ2-1; a possible D gene is TRBD1 (6 bases). V was shortened by 4 bases and J by 7 bases, with 17 bases between the two germline ends. The CDR3 is 15 residues long. Germline V gene data show CDR1 as MNHNS and CDR2 as SASEGT. Written as DNA, the CDR3 is TGTGCCAGCAGTGCGCCTGAACAGGGAAGAAATGAGCAGTTCTTC. Translation gives CASSAPEQGRNEQFF.

This clonotype was seen more than once but under ten times. V is TRBV27 and J is TRBJ2-1, with 15 bases matching TRBD2. The CDR3 sequence is 16 residues long. Per germline, CDR1 MNHEY and CDR2 SMNVEV (reference sequence). V was pared by 4 bases and J by 8 bases, with 6 bases of the junction left unmatched. The DNA for the CDR3 is TGTGCCAGCAGTTCTGGGACTAGCGGGAGGTTAGATGAGCAGTTCTTC. Protein: CASSSGTSGRLDEQFF.

This chain links TRBV12-3 or TRBV12-4 with TRBJ1-1, with TRBD1 matching over 9 bases. The CDR3 spans 16 residues. V lost 6 bases to trimming and J lost 4 bases; unmatched junction nucleotides: 12. CDR3 bases: TGTGCCAGCAGCTCTTTGGACAGGGGACTCGGCACTGAAGCTTTCTTT. This encodes CASSSLDRGLGTEAFF.

This clonotype came up a few times. V usage is TRBV29-1 and J usage is TRBJ2-7; D unclear. CDR3 length: 13 residues. Germline assignment: CDR1 SQVTM and CDR2 ANQGSEA. Deletions cut 7 bases from V and 3 bases from J, with 16 bases between. CDR3: CSALFSDRYEQYF. For the CDR3, the DNA is TGCAGCGCTCTGTTTTCGGACCGCTACGAGCAGTACTTC.

This clonotype was counted once. The chain recombines TRBV11-1 with TRBJ1-1, with no clear D. The CDR3 sequence is 12 residues long. Germline CDR1 SGHAT, CDR2 FQDESV (reference sequence). Deletions cut 2 bases from V and 3 bases from J, with 4 bases between. The CDR3 spells CASSLPYTEAFF. The CDR3 nucleotides read TGTGCCAGCAGCTTACCCTACACTGAAGCTTTCTTT.

The chain has TRBV12-3 or TRBV12-4 and TRBJ1-4; TRBD1 matches 10 bases. V shed 6 bases and J 7 bases; nucleotides not matched to a gene: 5. The CDR3 totals 14 residues. This CDR3 reads CASSRGQGSEKLFF. For the CDR3, the DNA is TGTGCCAGCAGCCGGGGACAGGGGAGTGAAAAACTGTTTTTT.

This clonotype was seen a few times. V is TRBV15 and J is TRBJ2-1; D is ambiguous. V was shortened by 1 base and J by 8 bases, with 6 bases between the two germline ends. The CDR3 has 12 amino acids. Germline-derived CDR1 and CDR2 are LNHNV and YYDKDF (reference sequence). The CDR3 sequence: CATSRATYEQFF. CDR3 nucleotide sequence: TGTGCCACCAGCAGAGCAACGTATGAGCAGTTCTTC.

This clonotype was counted between two and nine times. The chain joins TRBV12-3 or TRBV12-4 to TRBJ2-2; maybe TRBD2 (7 bases). Trimming pared 5 bases from V and 6 bases from J, leaving 16 bases between. The CDR3 is 15 amino acids. The CDR3 loop is CASSDRGGESGELFF. As DNA, the CDR3 is TGTGCCAGCAGTGATAGGGGGGGAGAATCCGGGGAGCTGTTTTTT.

This clonotype was seen a handful of times. V gene TRBV5-5 combines with J gene TRBJ1-4; possible D gene TRBD1, 6 bases. The CDR3 loop spans 14 amino acids. Germline V gene data show CDR1 as SGHKS and CDR2 as YYEKEE (reference sequence). Trimming cost V 4 bases and J 7 bases, with 14 bases left between them. For the CDR3, the DNA is TGTGCCAGCAGCCGAGGCGGACAGCGTGAAAAACTGTTTTTT. Encoded protein: CASSRGGQREKLFF.

The chain employs TRBV7-2 and TRBJ1-1; possibly TRBD1 for D (6 bases). CDR1 is SGHTA and CDR2 is FQGNSA in the germline V gene. V was clipped by 1 base and J by 4 bases, with 13 bases between them. This CDR3 has 15 amino acids. CDR3 sequence reads: CASSLGLGGRTEAFF. The DNA of the CDR3 is TGTGCCAGCAGCTTAGGATTAGGGGGGCGCACTGAAGCTTTCTTT.

Only a few counts were recorded for this clonotype. This rearrangement joins TRBV12-3 or TRBV12-4 to TRBJ1-2; D remains unclear. CDR3 size: 13 residues. Trimming pared 5 bases from V and 5 bases from J, leaving 12 bases between. CDR3 region: CASSPAAGYGYTF. CDR3 DNA: TGTGCCAGCAGTCCGGCCGCGGGATATGGCTACACCTTC.

This clonotype was detected a few times. This chain uses TRBV6-2 or TRBV6-3 with TRBJ2-3; D ambiguous. The CDR3 sequence is 14 residues long. CDR1 and CDR2 from the germline V gene are MNHEY and SVGEGT. The ends were cut back, 2 bases at V and 2 bases at J, with 8 bases in the middle. Written as DNA, the CDR3 is TGTGCCAGCAGTTACCTTTGGGACACAGATACGCAGTATTTT. The encoded protein is CASSYLWDTDTQYF.

The table lists this clonotype with a few counts. The chain has TRBV7-2 and TRBJ1-3; 8 bases agree with TRBD1. The V segment lost 7 bases and the J segment 6 bases; nucleotides outside the gene matches: 11. Germline-derived CDR1 and CDR2 are SGHTA and FQGNSA. The CDR3 contains 15 residues. DNA for the CDR3: TGTGCCAGCACCCAGGACAGGGCCGCTGAAAACACCATATATTTT. This gives the protein CASTQDRAAENTIYF.

There are a few counts of this clonotype. The chain couples TRBV20-1 to TRBJ2-7, with D unresolved. The germline CDR1 and CDR2 sequences are DFQATT and SNEGSKA (reference sequence). The CDR3 length is 14 residues. V was cut by 6 bases and J by 0 bases, with 15 bases left in between. CDR3 sequence (DNA): TGCAGTGCGGGCCTTGGATTTAGCTCCTACGAGCAGTACTTC. Translated: CSAGLGFSSYEQYF.

The chain combines TRBV27 with TRBJ1-5, with no clear D. The ends were cut back, 2 bases at V and 6 bases at J, with 11 bases in the middle. This CDR3 region has 14 residues. Per germline, CDR1 MNHEY and CDR2 SMNVEV (reference sequence). The CDR3 region has the DNA TGTGCCAGCAGTTTAAAAGGTGGCAGTCAGCCCCAGCATTTT. Translated, it gives CASSLKGGSQPQHF.

There are a few counts of this clonotype. J is TRBJ1-2 and V is TRBV5-6; D is uncertain. CDR1 is SGHDT and CDR2 is YYEEEE in the germline V gene. The CDR3 sequence is 12 residues long. Trimming pared 0 bases from V and 7 bases from J, leaving 7 bases between. DNA of the CDR3: TGTGCCAGCAGCTTGGCGGGGTTTGGCTACACCTTC. The encoded protein is CASSLAGFGYTF.

The CDR3 reads CASSSIGGEDTEAFF. The CDR3 bases are TGTGCCAGCAGCTCGATAGGGGGCGAGGACACTGAAGCTTTCTTT. The chain couples TRBV5-6 to TRBJ1-1, with TRBD1 identical over 7 bases. With 3 bases clipped from V and 3 bases from J, the junction kept 8 bases outside the gene matches. This CDR3 contains 15 residues. The germline CDR1 and CDR2 sequences are SGHDT and YYEEEE.

This clonotype was detected a few times. The genes are TRBV9 and TRBJ1-4, with D possibly being TRBD1 (6 bases). Trimming removed 4 bases at V and 4 bases at J, with 14 bases between. CDR3 length: 15 amino acids. Germline assignment: CDR1 SGDLS and CDR2 YYNGEE. CDR3 nucleotide sequence: TGTGCCAGCAGCCCAAACAGGGAATATAATGAAAAACTGTTTTTT. Amino acid sequence: CASSPNREYNEKLFF.

Only a few counts were recorded for this clonotype. V usage is TRBV15 and J usage is TRBJ2-7; D is unclear. The CDR3 is 15 residues long. Germline V gene data show CDR1 as LNHNV and CDR2 as YYDKDF (reference sequence). Between the trimmed V and J ends, which lost 0 bases and 6 bases, there was a span of 15 bases. CDR3 amino acids: CATSRDRGGPGEQYF. CDR3 nucleotide sequence: TGTGCCACCAGCAGAGATCGAGGCGGCCCCGGCGAGCAGTACTTC. The variable domain in full, completed from reference TRBV15 and TRBJ2-7, reads DAMVIQNPRYQVTQFGKPVTLSCSQTLNHNVMYWYQQKSSQAPKLLFHYYDKDFNNEADTPDNFQSRRPNTSFCFLDIRSPGLGDTAMYLCATSRDRGGPGEQYFGPGTRLTVT.

This clonotype showed up just a few times. The chain couples TRBV6-2 or TRBV6-3 to TRBJ1-2; 9 bases are a match to TRBD1. Looked up from germline, CDR1 is MNHEY and CDR2 is SVGEGT. CDR3 size: 15 residues. V trimming: 6 bases; J trimming: 7 bases; junction bases outside the gene matches: 12. The CDR3 loop reads CASRTAGTGPGGYTF. As DNA, the CDR3 is TGTGCCAGCAGGACGGCCGGGACAGGGCCGGGTGGCTACACCTTC.

The V call is TRBV5-5, the J call TRBJ1-1, with D unclear. The CDR3 is made up of 14 amino acids. Per germline, CDR1 SGHKS and CDR2 YYEKEE (reference sequence). V lost 5 bases, J lost 6 bases, and 17 bases lay in between. CDR3 DNA: TGTGCCAGCAGTCCTGACCCCTGGAATCCTGAAGCTTTCTTT. It encodes CASSPDPWNPEAFF.